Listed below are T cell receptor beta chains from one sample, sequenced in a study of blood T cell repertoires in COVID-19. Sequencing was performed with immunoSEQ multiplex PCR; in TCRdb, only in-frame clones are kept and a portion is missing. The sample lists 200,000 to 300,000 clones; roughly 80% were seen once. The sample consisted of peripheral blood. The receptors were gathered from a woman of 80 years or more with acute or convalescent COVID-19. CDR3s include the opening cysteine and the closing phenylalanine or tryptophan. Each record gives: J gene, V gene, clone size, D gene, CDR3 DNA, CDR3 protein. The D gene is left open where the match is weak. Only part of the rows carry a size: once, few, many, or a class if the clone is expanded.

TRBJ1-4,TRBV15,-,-,TGTGCCACCAGCAGAGAACAGGGTTTGATGGGAAAACTGTTTTTT,CATSREQGLMGKLFF
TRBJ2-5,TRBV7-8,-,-,TGTGCCAGCAGCTCCGAGGAACCCTCGGGGACCCAGTACTTC,CASSSEEPSGTQYF
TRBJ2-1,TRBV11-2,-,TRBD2,TGTGCCAGCACCTCCCTCGGGGGGGCCAACTACAATGAGCAGTTCTTC,CASTSLGGANYNEQFF
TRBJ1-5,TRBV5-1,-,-,TGCGCCAGCAGCTCTGGACAGCCTAATCAGCCCCAGCATTTT,CASSSGQPNQPQHF
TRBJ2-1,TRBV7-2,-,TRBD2,TGTGCCAGCAGCTTAGCATTAGCGGGGGGGTACAATGAGCAGTTCTTC,CASSLALAGGYNEQFF
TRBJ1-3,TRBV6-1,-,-,TGTGCCAGCAGTGAAGCACAGGGTGCTGGAAACACCATATATTTT,CASSEAQGAGNTIYF
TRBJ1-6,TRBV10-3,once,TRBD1,TGTGCCATCAGTGAAAAGTCCGGGACAGGGGGCGTCGGGTCACCCCTCCACTTT,CAISEKSGTGGVGSPLHF
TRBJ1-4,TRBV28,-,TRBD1,TGTGCCAGCAGTGGGTCACAGGGGATGCATGAAAAACTGTTTTTT,CASSGSQGMHEKLFF
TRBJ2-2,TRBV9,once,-,TGTGCCAGCAGCGCCTTCCTCGGAGCCGGGGAGCTGTTTTTT,CASSAFLGAGELFF
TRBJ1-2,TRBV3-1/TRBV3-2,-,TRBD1,TGTGCCAGCAGCAAAGGACAGGGTCACGGCTACACCTTC,CASSKGQGHGYTF
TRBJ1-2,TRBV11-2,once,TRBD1,TGTGCCAGCAGCCGCCCGGGGACAGGCTATGGCTACACCTTC,CASSRPGTGYGYTF
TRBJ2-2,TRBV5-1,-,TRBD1,TGCGCCAGCAGCGAGGGGGCCAACACCGGGGAGCTGTTTTTT,CASSEGANTGELFF
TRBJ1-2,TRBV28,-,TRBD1,TGTGCCAGCAGTTCGTCCGGGACAGGGGACTATGGCTACACCTTC,CASSSSGTGDYGYTF
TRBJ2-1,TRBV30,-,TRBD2,TGTGCCTGGAGTGTCGGGGGGACTAGCGGGAGTGAGCAGTTCTTC,CAWSVGGTSGSEQFF
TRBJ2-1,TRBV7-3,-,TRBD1,TGTGCCAGCAGCCCCCGACAGGGGAATTACAATGAGCAGTTCTTC,CASSPRQGNYNEQFF
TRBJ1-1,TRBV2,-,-,TGTGCCAGCTCCGGGACACCCAACACTGAAGCTTTCTTT,CASSGTPNTEAFF
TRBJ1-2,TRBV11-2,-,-,TGTGCCAGCAGCTTAGTTAGGGGCTATGGCTACACCTTC,CASSLVRGYGYTF
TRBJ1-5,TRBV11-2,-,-,TGTGCCAGCAGCCCCTCGGGGGATTCCCCGGGTCAGCCCCAGCATTTT,CASSPSGDSPGQPQHF
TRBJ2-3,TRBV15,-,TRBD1,TGTGCCACCAGCAGAATGGGACAGCCTAGCACAGATACGCAGTATTTT,CATSRMGQPSTDTQYF
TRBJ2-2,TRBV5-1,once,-,TGCGCCAGCAGCACCGACAAAGCCGGGGAGCTGTTTTTT,CASSTDKAGELFF
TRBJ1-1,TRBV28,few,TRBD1,TGTGCCAGCATCGGACAGGGTCTGCGGCGAACTGAAGCTTTCTTT,CASIGQGLRRTEAFF
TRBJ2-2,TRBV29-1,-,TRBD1,TGCAGCGTTCTACCAGGGGGCCCGAGCACCGGGGAGCTGTTTTTT,CSVLPGGPSTGELFF
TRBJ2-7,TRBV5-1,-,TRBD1,TGCGCCAGCAGGGACAGGGAGACAGGGGAGCAGTACTTC,CASRDRETGEQYF
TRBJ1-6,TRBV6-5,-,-,TGTGCCAGCAGCCTCGGGAGTCCCAATTCACCCCTCCACTTT,CASSLGSPNSPLHF
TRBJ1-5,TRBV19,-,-,TGTGCCAGTAGTATAGTCATGGCGGGACGATTTAGCAATCAGCCCCAGCATTTT,CASSIVMAGRFSNQPQHF
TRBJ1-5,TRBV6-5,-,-,TGTGCCAGCAGTTACTCGATGAGGAGTCAGCCCCAGCATTTT,CASSYSMRSQPQHF
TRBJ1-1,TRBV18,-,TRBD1,TGTGCCAGCTCACGGATCCAGGGGGACACTGAAGCTTTCTTT,CASSRIQGDTEAFF
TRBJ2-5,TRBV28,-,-,TGTGCCAGCAGTTTACGGGGTCCGGAGACCCAGTACTTC,CASSLRGPETQYF
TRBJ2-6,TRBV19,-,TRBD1,TGTGCCAGTAAGGGACAGGATCTCGGGGCCAACGTCCTGACTTTC,CASKGQDLGANVLTF
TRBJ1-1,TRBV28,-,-,TGTGCCAGCAGTTCTCAGGGCTCTGAAGCTTTCTTT,CASSSQGSEAFF
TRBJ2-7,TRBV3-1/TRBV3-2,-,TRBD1,TGTGCCAGCAGCCCAGCCGGACAGGCCTACGAGCAGTACTTC,CASSPAGQAYEQYF
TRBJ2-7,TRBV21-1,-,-,TGTGCCAGCAGCAAAAGGAGGGGCTTTGGCAGGGCCTCCTACGAGCAGTACTTC,CASSKRRGFGRASYEQYF
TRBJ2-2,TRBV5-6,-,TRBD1,TGTGCCAGCAGGCTCTTGGGACAGGGGGCAGGCGGGGAGCTGTTTTTT,CASRLLGQGAGGELFF
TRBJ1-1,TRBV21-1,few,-,TGTGCCAGCCCCAGACAGACCCATGAAGCTTTCTTT,CASPRQTHEAFF
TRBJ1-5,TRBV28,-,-,TGTGCCAGCAGATGGGCACCCCAGGGGAATCAGCCCCAGCATTTT,CASRWAPQGNQPQHF